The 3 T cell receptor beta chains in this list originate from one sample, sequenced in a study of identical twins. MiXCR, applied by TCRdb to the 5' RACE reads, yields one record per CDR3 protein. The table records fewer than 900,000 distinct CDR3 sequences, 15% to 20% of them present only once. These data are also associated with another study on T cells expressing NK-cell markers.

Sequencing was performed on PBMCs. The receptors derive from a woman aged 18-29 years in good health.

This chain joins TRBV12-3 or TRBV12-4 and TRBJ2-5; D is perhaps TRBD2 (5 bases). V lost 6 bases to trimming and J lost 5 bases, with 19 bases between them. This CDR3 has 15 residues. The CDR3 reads CASRPRAQTRETQYF. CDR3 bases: TGTGCCAGCAGACCCCGGGCCCAAACTAGGGAGACCCAGTACTTC.

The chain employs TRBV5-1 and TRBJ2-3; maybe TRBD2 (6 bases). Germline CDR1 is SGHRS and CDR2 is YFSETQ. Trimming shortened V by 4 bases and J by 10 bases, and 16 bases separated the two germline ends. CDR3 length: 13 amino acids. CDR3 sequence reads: CASSLLTGEPQYF. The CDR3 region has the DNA TGCGCCAGCAGCCTTTTGACGGGAGAGCCGCAGTATTTT.

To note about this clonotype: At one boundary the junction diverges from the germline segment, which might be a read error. The DNA for the CDR3 is TGCAGTGCTAGAGCGACCGAGGTCCAGGCTCTCTTT. This codes for CSARATEVQALF. The chain links TRBV20-1 to TRBJ1-1; no clear D gene. Germline V gives CDR1 DFQATT, CDR2 SNEGSKA (reference sequence). The CDR3 is 12 residues long.